This passage covers 5 T cell receptor beta chains from one sample sequenced in a study of blood T cell repertoires in COVID-19. Produced via immunoSEQ multiplex PCR; TCRdb's table is partial and in-frame only. The data hold approximately 100,000 clones, with 86% observed a single time. Source material: peripheral blood. These receptors originate from a man between 45 and 60 years old with acute or convalescent COVID-19.

The gene calls are TRBV18 and TRBJ2-7; 13 nucleotides line up with TRBD2. V dropped 2 bases and J dropped 4; count of bases not matched to a gene: 11. Germline V gene lookup returns CDR1 KGHSH and CDR2 LQKENI. This CDR3 is built from 18 residues. The DNA of the CDR3 is TGTGCCAGCTCACCATTTTTAACTAGCGGGAGGGCCTTATACGAGCAGTACTTC. This encodes CASSPFLTSGRALYEQYF.

V and J are TRBV4-1 and TRBJ2-2, with 8 bases aligning to TRBD1. Germline CDR1 MGHRA, CDR2 YSYEKL. The V gene end was trimmed by 10 bases and the J gene end by 5 bases; junction bases not matched to a gene: 6. The CDR3 runs to 13 residues. Here the CDR3 reads CATGQGNTGELFF. The CDR3 coding sequence is TGCGCCACTGGACAGGGAAATACCGGGGAGCTGTTTTTT.

The chain recombines TRBV5-4 with TRBJ2-5; D is uncertain. The CDR3 contains 14 residues. The germline gives CDR1 SGHNT, CDR2 YYREEE (reference sequence). Between the trimmed V and J ends, which lost 1 base and 2 bases, there was a span of 9 bases. CDR3 amino acids: CASSLRLSQETQYF. For the CDR3, the DNA is TGTGCCAGCAGCTTGAGACTGTCACAAGAGACCCAGTACTTC.

The J gene is TRBJ1-1, the V gene TRBV29-1; D gene unclear. Germline-derived CDR1 and CDR2 are SQVTM and ANQGSEA. CDR3 length: 12 amino acids. V was clipped by 0 bases and J by 4 bases, with 6 bases between them. CDR3 DNA sequence: TGCAGCGTTGAAGATCCAGGCACTGAAGCTTTCTTT. It yields the protein CSVEDPGTEAFF.

This clone was detected only once. The gene calls are TRBV10-3 and TRBJ2-1, with 7 bases aligning to TRBD2. This CDR3 comprises 14 residues. Trimming took 7 bases from V and 0 from J; bases not matched to a gene: 3. Germline assignment: CDR1 ENHRY and CDR2 SYGVKD. DNA of the CDR3: TGTGCCATCACCTGGACTAGCTCCTACAATGAGCAGTTCTTC. Residues: CAITWTSSYNEQFF.